The 5 T cell receptor beta chains below all came from one sample that was sequenced in a study of T cell changes during pregnancy in multiple sclerosis. The repertoire was sequenced with immunoSEQ multiplex PCR; TCRdb's copy has only in-frame clones and lacks some. The table has more than 20,000 clones, more than 90% seen once. Sequenced here: CD8+ T cells from peripheral blood mononuclear cells, sampled in the third trimester of pregnancy. The receptors were sampled from a female donor in good health, enrolled as a control in a pregnancy study.

This chain joins TRBV5-1 and TRBJ1-2, with D possibly TRBD1 on 5 matching bases. The ends were cut back, 3 bases at V and 8 bases at J, with 20 bases in the middle. The CDR3 totals 15 residues. The germline CDR1 and CDR2 sequences are SGHRS and YFSETQ. CDR3 nucleotides: TGCGCCAGCAGCTGGGGCCCGGACAACAACGAGGGCTACACCTTC. Its translation is CASSWGPDNNEGYTF.

This sequence joins TRBV27 and TRBJ2-2; D is uncertain. CDR3 length: 14 amino acids. Trimming removed 2 bases from V and 8 bases from J, with 12 bases in between. Germline loops: CDR1 MNHEY, CDR2 SMNVEV (reference sequence). CDR3 bases: TGTGCCAGCAGTTTAGGGCTCACCTGGGGGGAGCTGTTTTTT. As protein: CASSLGLTWGELFF.

The table lists this clone with a count of one. The V gene is TRBV7-2, the J gene TRBJ1-5; D gene ambiguous. The CDR3 has 13 residues. The ends were cut back, 2 bases at V and 1 base at J, with 3 bases in the middle. Germline V CDR1 and CDR2: SGHTA, FQGNSA. The CDR3, as DNA: TGTGCCAGCAGCTTACGGAGCAATCAGCCCCAGCATTTT. Its protein is CASSLRSNQPQHF.

J is TRBJ2-1 and V is TRBV5-4; perhaps TRBD2 as D (6 bases). The CDR3 consists of 13 residues. The germline gives CDR1 SGHNT, CDR2 YYREEE (reference sequence). Trimming took off 4 bases at V and 6 bases at J, with 11 bases between the two ends. Written as DNA, the CDR3 is TGTGCCAGCAGCGGAGGGATGGCCAATGAGCAGTTCTTC. Its protein product is CASSGGMANEQFF. Full variable domain (remainder filled in from reference TRBV5-4 and TRBJ2-1): ETGVTQSPTHLIKTRGQQVTLRCSSQSGHNTVSWYQQALGQGPQFIFQYYREEENGRGNFPPRFSGLQFPNYSSELNVNALELDDSALYLCASSGGMANEQFFGPGTRLTVL.

This clone was found once. The gene calls are TRBV7-3 and TRBJ2-4; D possibly corresponds to TRBD2 (6 bases). The CDR3 runs to 17 residues. Germline values: CDR1 SGHTA, CDR2 FQGTGA. V lost 2 bases, J lost 3 bases, and 17 bases lay in between. For the CDR3, the DNA is TGTGCCAGCAGCTTACACGGGGGATCAACGATCAAAAACATTCAGTACTTC. This gives the protein CASSLHGGSTIKNIQYF.